One and the same sample provided the 7 T cell receptor beta chains below, sequenced in a study of STAT5B mutations in CD4+ large granular lymphocyte leukemia. Profiling relied on immunoSEQ multiplex PCR, and the TCRdb table lists in-frame clones only, not all of them. This table holds approximately 30,000 clones, approximately 71% found once. The source material was CD4+ T cells from blood buffy coats. The receptors stem from a human donor in good health.

The genes are TRBV2 and TRBJ2-1, with TRBD2 matching 8 bases. The trim removed 2 bases at V and 4 bases at J, leaving 4 bases unmatched. From germline, CDR1 is SNHLY and CDR2 FYNNEI. The CDR3 extends over 15 amino acids. The chain's CDR3 is CASSEKRGPYNEQFF. CDR3 nucleotide sequence: TGTGCCAGCAGTGAAAAGCGGGGGCCTTACAATGAGCAGTTCTTC.

A few counts support this clone. The rearrangement joins TRBV7-3 to TRBJ2-2; 8 bases align to TRBD2. CDR1 is SGHTA, CDR2 FQGTGA, per germline. This CDR3 has 17 amino acids. V lost 3 bases to trimming and J lost 4 bases; unmatched junction nucleotides: 10. The CDR3 sequence: CASSFWAGGQGTGELFF. The CDR3 region has the DNA TGTGCCAGCAGCTTCTGGGCGGGGGGCCAGGGCACCGGGGAGCTGTTTTTT.

V is TRBV11-3 and J is TRBJ2-4; D remains ambiguous. The germline CDR1 and CDR2 sequences are SGHNT and YENEEA. There are 12 residues in the CDR3. V was clipped by 0 bases and J by 11 bases, with 8 bases between them. The CDR3 bases are TGTGCCAGCAGCTTAGAGACGAACGTTCAGTACTTC. Amino acid sequence: CASSLETNVQYF.

The chain joins TRBV2 to TRBJ1-3; 7 bases fit TRBD1. This CDR3 has 15 amino acids. V shed 2 bases, J shed 2 bases, and the junction held 3 bases outside the gene matches. Germline CDR1 reads SNHLY; CDR2 reads FYNNEI. The CDR3 spells CASSELDRAGNTIYF. CDR3 nucleotide sequence: TGTGCCAGCAGTGAACTCGACAGGGCTGGAAACACCATATATTTT. The whole variable domain, filled in from reference TRBV2 and TRBJ1-3, reads EPEVTQTPSHQVTQMGQEVILRCVPISNHLYFYWYRQILGQKVEFLVSFYNNEISEKSEIFDDQFSVERPDGSNFTLKIRSTKLEDSAMYFCASSELDRAGNTIYFGEGSWLTVV.

V and J are TRBV7-2 and TRBJ2-1; weak D call: TRBD2 (6 bases). V was pared by 7 bases and J by 4 bases, with 17 bases between. CDR1 is SGHTA, CDR2 FQGNSA, per germline. CDR3 length equals 15 residues. The CDR3 nucleotides read TGTGCCAGCAATGCGGGGCCCCGGGTTTACAATGAGCAGTTCTTC. The encoded protein is CASNAGPRVYNEQFF. The whole variable domain, remainder taken from reference TRBV7-2 and TRBJ2-1, is GAGVSQSPSNKVTEKGKDVELRCDPISGHTALYWYRQSLGQGLEFLIYFQGNSAPDKSGLPSDRFSAERTGGSVSTLTIQRTQQEDSAVYLCASNAGPRVYNEQFFGPGTRLTVL.

This clone was observed a handful of times. The chain is built from TRBV2 and TRBJ1-6; no firm D call. Germline assignment: CDR1 SNHLY and CDR2 FYNNEI. V was cut by 6 bases and J by 10 bases, with 16 bases left in between. The CDR3 has 14 amino acids. In nucleotides, the CDR3 is TGTGCCAGCAGGGAGACGGCCGCCCGATCACCCCTCCACTTT. Encoded protein: CASRETAARSPLHF.

The V call is TRBV7-9, the J call TRBJ1-3; D unclear. The CDR3 contains 14 residues. The V end lost 1 base, the J end lost 0 bases, and 4 bases lay between the germline ends. Germline V gives CDR1 SEHNR, CDR2 FQNEAQ (reference sequence). The CDR3 protein is CASSLEGSGNTIYF. For the CDR3, the DNA is TGTGCCAGCAGCTTAGAAGGCTCTGGAAACACCATATATTTT.